This T cell receptor beta chain stems from a study of blood T cell repertoires in COVID-19. Study-level background: Collection of acute and convalescent COVID-19 samples took place in the United States, Italy and Spain.

The V end lost 0 bases, the J end lost 5 bases, and 5 bases lay between the germline ends. The CDR3 runs to 13 residues. Per the germline V gene, CDR1 is MGHRA and CDR2 is YSYEKL. This clone was observed at least ten times. The method was immunoSEQ multiplex PCR; TCRdb's version includes in-frame clones alone and lacks a portion of them. The sample has under 200,000 clones, about four fifths seen once. J is TRBJ1-5 and V is TRBV4-1; D call uncertain. This TCR came from a man between 65 and 85 years old with active or convalescent COVID-19. Sequenced: peripheral blood. The CDR3 loop reads CASSQESDQPQHF. The CDR3 bases are TGCGCCAGCAGCCAAGAGAGTGATCAGCCCCAGCATTTT.